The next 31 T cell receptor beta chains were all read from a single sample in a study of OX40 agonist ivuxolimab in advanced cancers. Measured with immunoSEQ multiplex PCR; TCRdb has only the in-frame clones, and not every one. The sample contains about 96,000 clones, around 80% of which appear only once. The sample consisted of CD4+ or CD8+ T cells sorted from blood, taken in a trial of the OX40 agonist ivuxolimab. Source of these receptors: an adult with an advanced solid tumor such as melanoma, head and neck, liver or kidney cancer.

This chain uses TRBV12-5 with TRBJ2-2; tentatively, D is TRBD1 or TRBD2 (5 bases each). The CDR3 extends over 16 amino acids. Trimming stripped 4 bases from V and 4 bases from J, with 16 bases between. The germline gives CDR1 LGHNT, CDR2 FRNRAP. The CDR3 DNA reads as TGTGCTAGTGGTTCCACATGGGGGAAGATCACCGGGGAGCTGTTTTTT. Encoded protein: CASGSTWGKITGELFF.

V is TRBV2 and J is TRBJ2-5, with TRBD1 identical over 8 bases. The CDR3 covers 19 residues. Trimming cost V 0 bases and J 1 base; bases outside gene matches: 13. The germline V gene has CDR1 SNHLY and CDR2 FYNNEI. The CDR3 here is CASSEAEGRRGRSQETQYF. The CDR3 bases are TGTGCCAGCAGTGAAGCAGAAGGTCGCAGGGGGCGCAGCCAAGAGACCCAGTACTTC.

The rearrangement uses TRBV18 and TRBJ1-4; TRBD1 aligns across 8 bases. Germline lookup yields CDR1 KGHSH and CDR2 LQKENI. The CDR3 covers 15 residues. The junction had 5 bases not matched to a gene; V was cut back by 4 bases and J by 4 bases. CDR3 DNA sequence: TGTGCCAGCTCACTGGACAGGGTGTTTAATGAAAAACTGTTTTTT. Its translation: CASSLDRVFNEKLFF.

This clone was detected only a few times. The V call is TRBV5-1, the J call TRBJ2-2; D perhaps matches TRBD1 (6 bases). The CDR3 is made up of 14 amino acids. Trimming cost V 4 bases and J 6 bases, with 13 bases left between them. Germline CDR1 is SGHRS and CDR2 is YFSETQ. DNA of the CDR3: TGCGCCAGCAGCCTACAGGGTCCCCCCGGGGAGCTGTTTTTT. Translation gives CASSLQGPPGELFF.

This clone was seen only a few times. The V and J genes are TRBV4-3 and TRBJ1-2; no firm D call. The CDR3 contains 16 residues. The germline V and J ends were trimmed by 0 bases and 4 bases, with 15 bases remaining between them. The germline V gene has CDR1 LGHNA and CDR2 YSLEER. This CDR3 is CASSQDLGPGSYGYTF. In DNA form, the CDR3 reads TGCGCCAGCAGCCAAGATCTGGGCCCCGGAAGCTATGGCTACACCTTC.

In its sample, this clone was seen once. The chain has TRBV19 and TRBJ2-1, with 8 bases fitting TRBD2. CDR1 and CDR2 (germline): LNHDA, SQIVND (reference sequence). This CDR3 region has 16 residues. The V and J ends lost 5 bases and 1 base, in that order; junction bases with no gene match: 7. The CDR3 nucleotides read TGTGCCAGTAGTGCACCGGGACTAGTATCCTACAATGAGCAGTTCTTC. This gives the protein CASSAPGLVSYNEQFF.

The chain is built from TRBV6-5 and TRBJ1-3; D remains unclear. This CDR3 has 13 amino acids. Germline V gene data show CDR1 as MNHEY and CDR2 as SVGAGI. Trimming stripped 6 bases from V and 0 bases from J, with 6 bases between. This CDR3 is CASRDISGNTIYF. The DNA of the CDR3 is TGTGCCAGCAGGGATATCTCTGGAAACACCATATATTTT.

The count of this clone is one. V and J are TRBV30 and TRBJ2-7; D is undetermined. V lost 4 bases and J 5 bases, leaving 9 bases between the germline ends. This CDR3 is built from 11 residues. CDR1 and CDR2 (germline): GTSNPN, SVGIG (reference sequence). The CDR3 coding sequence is TGTGCCTGGATCGGAAGGGACGAGCAGTACTTC. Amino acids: CAWIGRDEQYF.

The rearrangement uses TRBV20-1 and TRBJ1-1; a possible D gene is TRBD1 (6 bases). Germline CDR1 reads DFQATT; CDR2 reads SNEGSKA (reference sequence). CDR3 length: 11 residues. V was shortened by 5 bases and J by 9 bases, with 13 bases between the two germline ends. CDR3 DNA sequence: TGCAGTGCTGGACAGACCGGCCAAGCTTTCTTT. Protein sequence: CSAGQTGQAFF.

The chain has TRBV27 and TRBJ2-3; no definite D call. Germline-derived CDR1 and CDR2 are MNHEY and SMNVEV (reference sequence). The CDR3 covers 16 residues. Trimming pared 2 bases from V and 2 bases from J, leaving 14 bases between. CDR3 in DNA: TGTGCCAGCAGTTTAGAACCTGATGGCTACACAGATACGCAGTATTTT. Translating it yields CASSLEPDGYTDTQYF.

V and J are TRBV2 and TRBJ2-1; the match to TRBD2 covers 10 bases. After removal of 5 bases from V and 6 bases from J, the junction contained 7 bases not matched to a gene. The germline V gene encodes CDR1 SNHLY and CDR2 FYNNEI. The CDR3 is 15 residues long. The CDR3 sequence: CASSTTGTSANEQFF. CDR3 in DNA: TGTGCCAGCAGTACAACCGGGACTAGCGCCAATGAGCAGTTCTTC.

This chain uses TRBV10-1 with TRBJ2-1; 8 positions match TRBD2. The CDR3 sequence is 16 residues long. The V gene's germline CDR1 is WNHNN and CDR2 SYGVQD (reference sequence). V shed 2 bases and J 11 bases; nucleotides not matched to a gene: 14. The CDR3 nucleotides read TGCGCCAGCAGTGAGAAACCCTCCAGTGGACTAGCACAGCAGTTCTTC. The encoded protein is CASSEKPSSGLAQQFF.

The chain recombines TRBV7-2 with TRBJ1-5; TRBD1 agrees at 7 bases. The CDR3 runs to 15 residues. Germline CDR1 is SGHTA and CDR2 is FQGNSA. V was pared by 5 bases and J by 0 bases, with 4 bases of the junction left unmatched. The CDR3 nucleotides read TGTGCCAGCAGCCCCAGGGGGGGTAGCAATCAGCCCCAGCATTTT. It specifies CASSPRGGSNQPQHF.

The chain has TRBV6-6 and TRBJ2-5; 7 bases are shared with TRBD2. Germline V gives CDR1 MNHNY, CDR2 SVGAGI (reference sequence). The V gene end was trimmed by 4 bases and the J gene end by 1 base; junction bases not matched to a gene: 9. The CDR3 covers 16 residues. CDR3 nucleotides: TGTGCCAGCAGTTTTGGGGGAGGGGCCCTCCAAGAGACCCAGTACTTC. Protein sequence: CASSFGGGALQETQYF.

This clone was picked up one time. CDR3: CASSTQGPSQPQHF. DNA of the CDR3: TGTGCCAGTAGTACCCAGGGTCCGAGTCAGCCCCAGCATTTT. The V call is TRBV19, the J call TRBJ1-5; possibly TRBD1 for D (5 bases). This CDR3 contains 14 residues. Trimming left V 4 bases short and J 6 bases short, with 13 bases between. Germline V CDR1 and CDR2: LNHDA, SQIVND (reference sequence).

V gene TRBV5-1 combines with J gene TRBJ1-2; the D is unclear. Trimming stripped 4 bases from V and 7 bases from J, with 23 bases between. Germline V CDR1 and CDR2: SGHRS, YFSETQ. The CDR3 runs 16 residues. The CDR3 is CASSLDDQTGPIGYTF. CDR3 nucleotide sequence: TGCGCCAGCAGCCTGGATGATCAAACCGGCCCCATTGGCTACACCTTC.

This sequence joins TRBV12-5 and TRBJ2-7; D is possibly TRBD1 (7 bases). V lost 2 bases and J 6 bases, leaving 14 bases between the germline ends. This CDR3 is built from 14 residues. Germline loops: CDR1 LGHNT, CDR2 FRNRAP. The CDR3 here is CASGLIRGRTEQYF. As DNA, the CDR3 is TGTGCTAGTGGTTTGATCAGGGGGAGGACCGAGCAGTACTTC. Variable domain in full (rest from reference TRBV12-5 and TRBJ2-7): DARVTQTPRHKVTEMGQEVTMRCQPILGHNTVFWYRQTMMQGLELLAYFRNRAPLDDSGMPKDRFSAEMPDATLATLKIQPSEPRDSAVYFCASGLIRGRTEQYFGPGTRLTVT.

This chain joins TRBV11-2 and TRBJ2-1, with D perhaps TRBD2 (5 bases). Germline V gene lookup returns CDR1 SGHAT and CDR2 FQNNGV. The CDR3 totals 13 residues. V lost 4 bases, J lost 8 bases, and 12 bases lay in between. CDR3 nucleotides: TGTGCCAGCAGCTCTCTAGCCCGTTATGAGCAGTTCTTC. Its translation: CASSSLARYEQFF.

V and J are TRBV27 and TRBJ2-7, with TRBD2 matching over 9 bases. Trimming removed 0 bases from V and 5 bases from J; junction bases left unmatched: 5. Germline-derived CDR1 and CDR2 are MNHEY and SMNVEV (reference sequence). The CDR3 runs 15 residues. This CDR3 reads CASSLSRREGHEQYF. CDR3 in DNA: TGTGCCAGCAGTTTATCCAGGCGGGAGGGACACGAGCAGTACTTC.

Here the CDR3 reads CASSPPETGELFF. The CDR3 coding sequence is TGTGCCAGCAGCCCCCCAGAGACCGGGGAGCTGTTTTTT. The V and J genes are TRBV7-2 and TRBJ2-2; no clear D. The CDR3 has 13 amino acids. Germline V gives CDR1 SGHTA, CDR2 FQGNSA. Trimming stripped 5 bases from V and 5 bases from J, with 9 bases between.

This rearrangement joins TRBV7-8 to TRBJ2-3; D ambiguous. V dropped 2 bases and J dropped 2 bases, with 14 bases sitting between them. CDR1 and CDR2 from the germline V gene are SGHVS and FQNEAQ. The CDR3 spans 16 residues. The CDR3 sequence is CASSLRLNSLTDTQYF. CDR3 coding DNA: TGTGCCAGCAGCTTACGACTGAATAGCCTCACAGATACGCAGTATTTT.

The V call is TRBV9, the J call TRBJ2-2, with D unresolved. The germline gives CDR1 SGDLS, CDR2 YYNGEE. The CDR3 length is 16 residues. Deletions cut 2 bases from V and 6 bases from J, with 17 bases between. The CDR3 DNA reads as TGTGCCAGCAGCGTCGAGTGGGTTCAGTTACCCGGGGAGCTGTTTTTT. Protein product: CASSVEWVQLPGELFF.

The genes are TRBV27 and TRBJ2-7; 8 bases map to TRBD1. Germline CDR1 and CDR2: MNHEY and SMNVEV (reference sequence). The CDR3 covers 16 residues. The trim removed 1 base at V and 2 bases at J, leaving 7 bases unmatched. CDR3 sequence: CASSLWPGQGTYEQYF. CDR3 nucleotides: TGTGCCAGCAGTTTATGGCCCGGACAGGGTACCTACGAGCAGTACTTC.

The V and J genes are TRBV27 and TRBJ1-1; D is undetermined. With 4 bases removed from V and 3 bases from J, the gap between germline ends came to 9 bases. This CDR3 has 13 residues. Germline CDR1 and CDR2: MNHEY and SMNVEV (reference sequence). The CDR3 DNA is TGTGCCAGCAGTTCCCCCCCCGACACTGAAGCTTTCTTT. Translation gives CASSSPPDTEAFF.

The CDR3 DNA reads TGTGCCAGTAGTATCAGGGGTGGTGAAGCTTTCTTT. Translated: CASSIRGGEAFF. The V gene is TRBV19, the J gene TRBJ1-1; a weak D match, TRBD1 (6 bases). The CDR3 is 12 amino acids. V was shortened by 3 bases and J by 7 bases, with 9 bases between the two germline ends. Germline lookup yields CDR1 LNHDA and CDR2 SQIVND (reference sequence).

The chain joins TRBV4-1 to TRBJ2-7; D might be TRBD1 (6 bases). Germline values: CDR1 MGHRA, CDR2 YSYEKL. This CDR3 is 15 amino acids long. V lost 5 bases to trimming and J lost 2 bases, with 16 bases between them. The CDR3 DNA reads TGCGCCAGCAGCACCTTTGGGCAGGGGCCCTACGAGCAGTACTTC. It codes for CASSTFGQGPYEQYF.

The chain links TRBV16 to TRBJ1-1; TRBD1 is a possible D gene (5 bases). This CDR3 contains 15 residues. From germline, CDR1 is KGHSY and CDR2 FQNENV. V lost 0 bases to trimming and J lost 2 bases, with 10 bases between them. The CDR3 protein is CASSQSNRLNTEAFF. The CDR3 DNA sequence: TGTGCCAGCAGCCAATCCAACAGGCTCAACACTGAAGCTTTCTTT.

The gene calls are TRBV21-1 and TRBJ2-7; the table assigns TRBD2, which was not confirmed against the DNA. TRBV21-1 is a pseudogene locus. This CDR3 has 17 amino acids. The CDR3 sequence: CASSAPPRTSVSYEQYF. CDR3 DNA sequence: TGTGCCAGCAGCGCCCCCCCCCGGACTAGCGTCTCCTACGAGCAGTACTTC.

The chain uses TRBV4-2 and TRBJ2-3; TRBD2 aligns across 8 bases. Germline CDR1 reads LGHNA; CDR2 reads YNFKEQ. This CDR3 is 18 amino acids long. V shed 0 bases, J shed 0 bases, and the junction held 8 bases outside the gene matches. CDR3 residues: CASSQEGASGYSTDTQYF. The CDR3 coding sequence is TGTGCCAGCAGCCAAGAGGGCGCTAGCGGGTACAGCACAGATACGCAGTATTTT.

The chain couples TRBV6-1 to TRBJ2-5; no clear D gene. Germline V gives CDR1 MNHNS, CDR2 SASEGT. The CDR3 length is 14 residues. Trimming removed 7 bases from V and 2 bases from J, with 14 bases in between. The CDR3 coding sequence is TGTGCCAGCACCATTTCGGCAGCTCAAGAGACCCAGTACTTC. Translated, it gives CASTISAAQETQYF.

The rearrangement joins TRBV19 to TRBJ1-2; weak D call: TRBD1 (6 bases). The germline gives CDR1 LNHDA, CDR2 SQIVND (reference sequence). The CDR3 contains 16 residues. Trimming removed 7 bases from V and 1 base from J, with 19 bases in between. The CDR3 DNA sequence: TGTGCCAGTACCGGTGGTCGGGGGGCCGGTAACTATGGCTACACCTTC. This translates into CASTGGRGAGNYGYTF.